This T cell receptor beta chain is from a study of PD-1 blockade in classical Hodgkin lymphoma. Background on the study: Treatment was intravenous nivolumab, 3 mg/kg every 2 weeks, until progression.

Clones were sequenced by immunoSEQ multiplex PCR, and TCRdb holds only the in-frame ones, with some missing. The sample records 41,000 or so clones, approximately 71% being singletons. Stated time point: cycle 4 day 1 (C4D1), after six to seven weeks of nivolumab. Every patient experienced relapse after autologous stem cell transplantation, and brentuximab vedotin exposure varied. Best responses were complete response, partial response or progressive disease. Germline V lookup: CDR1 ENHRY, CDR2 SYGVKD. The CDR3 is 14 amino acids. V was clipped by 0 bases and J by 7 bases; unmatched bases: 1. Here the sequenced sample was peripheral blood mononuclear cells (PBMCs), taken before the fourth cycle of nivolumab. This chain links TRBV10-3 with TRBJ1-4, with 8 bases fitting TRBD1. This receptor was obtained from a human donor with classical Hodgkin lymphoma. The CDR3 spells CAISESTGVEKLFF. The CDR3 region has the DNA TGTGCCATCAGTGAGTCGACAGGGGTTGAAAAACTGTTTTTT.